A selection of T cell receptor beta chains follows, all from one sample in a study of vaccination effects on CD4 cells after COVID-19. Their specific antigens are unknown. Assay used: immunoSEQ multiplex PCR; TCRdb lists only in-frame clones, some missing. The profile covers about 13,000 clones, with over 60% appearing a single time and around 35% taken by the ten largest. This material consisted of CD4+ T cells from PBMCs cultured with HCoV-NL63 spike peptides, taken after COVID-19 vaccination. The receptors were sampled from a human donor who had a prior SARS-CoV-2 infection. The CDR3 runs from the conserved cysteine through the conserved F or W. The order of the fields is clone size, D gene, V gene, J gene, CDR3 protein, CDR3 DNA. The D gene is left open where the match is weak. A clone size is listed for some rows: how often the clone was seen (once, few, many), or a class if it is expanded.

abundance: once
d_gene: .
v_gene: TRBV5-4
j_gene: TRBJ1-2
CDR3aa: CASSAVTQGLRGYTF
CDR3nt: TGTGCCAGCAGTGCCGTTACCCAGGGCCTCAGGGGCTACACCTTC

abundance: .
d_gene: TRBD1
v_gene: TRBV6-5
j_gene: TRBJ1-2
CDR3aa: CASSPVGTAFYGYTF
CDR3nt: TGTGCCAGCTCCCCGGTCGGGACAGCCTTCTATGGCTACACCTTC

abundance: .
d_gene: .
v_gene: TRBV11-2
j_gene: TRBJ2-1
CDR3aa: CASSLVFGGRGNEQFF
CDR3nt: TGTGCCAGCAGCTTAGTTTTCGGGGGCCGGGGGAATGAGCAGTTCTTC

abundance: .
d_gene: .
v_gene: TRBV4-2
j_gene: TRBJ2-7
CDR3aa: CASSQVGGTLSSYEQYF
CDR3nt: TGTGCCAGCAGCCAAGTTGGTGGTACCCTTAGCTCCTACGAGCAGTACTTC

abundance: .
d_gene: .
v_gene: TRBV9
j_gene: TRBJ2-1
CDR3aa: CASSDGLGYQQFF
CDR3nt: TGTGCCAGCAGCGATGGGCTTGGGTATCAGCAGTTCTTC

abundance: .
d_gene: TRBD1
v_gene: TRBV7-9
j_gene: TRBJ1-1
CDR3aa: CASSPRTGLEAFF
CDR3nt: TGTGCCAGCAGCCCCAGGACAGGGCTTGAAGCTTTCTTT

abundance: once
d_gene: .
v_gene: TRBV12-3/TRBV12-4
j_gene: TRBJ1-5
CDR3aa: CASSPGAGQPQHF
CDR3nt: TGTGCCAGCAGTCCGGGAGCGGGTCAGCCCCAGCATTTT

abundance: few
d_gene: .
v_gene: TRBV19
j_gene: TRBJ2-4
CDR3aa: CASSQGNIQYF
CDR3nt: TGTGCCAGTAGCCAGGGGAACATTCAGTACTTC

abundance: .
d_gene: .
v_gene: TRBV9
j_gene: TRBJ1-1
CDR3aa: CASSVYGGVVGNTEAFF
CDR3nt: TGTGCCAGCAGCGTATATGGGGGGGTTGTAGGGAACACTGAAGCTTTCTTT

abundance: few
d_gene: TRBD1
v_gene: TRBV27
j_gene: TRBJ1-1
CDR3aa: CASSSSTGAGRAFF
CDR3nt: TGTGCCAGCAGTTCCTCGACAGGGGCGGGGAGAGCTTTCTTT

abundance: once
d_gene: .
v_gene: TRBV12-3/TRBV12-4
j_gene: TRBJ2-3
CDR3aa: CASSLLEADTQYF
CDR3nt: TGTGCCAGCAGTTTATTAGAGGCAGATACGCAGTATTTT

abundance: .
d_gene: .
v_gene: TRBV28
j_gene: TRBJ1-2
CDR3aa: CASSLWGGFGYTF
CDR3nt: TGTGCCAGCAGTTTATGGGGAGGCTTCGGCTACACCTTC

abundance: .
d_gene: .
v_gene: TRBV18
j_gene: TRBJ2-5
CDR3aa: CASSSTIQETQYF
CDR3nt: TGTGCCAGCTCATCGACCATCCAAGAGACCCAGTACTTC

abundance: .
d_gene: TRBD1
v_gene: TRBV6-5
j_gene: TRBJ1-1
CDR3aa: CARDREWGNTEAFF
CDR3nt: TGTGCCAGGGACAGGGAGTGGGGGAACACTGAAGCTTTCTTT

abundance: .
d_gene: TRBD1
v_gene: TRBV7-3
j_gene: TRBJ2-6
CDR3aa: CASSPGTGAVLTF
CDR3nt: TGTGCCAGCAGCCCTGGGACAGGGGCCGTCCTGACTTTC

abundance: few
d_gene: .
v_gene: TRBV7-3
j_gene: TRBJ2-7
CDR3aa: CASSLSISDEYEQYF
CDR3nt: TGTGCCAGCAGCTTATCAATTTCCGACGAGTACGAGCAGTACTTC

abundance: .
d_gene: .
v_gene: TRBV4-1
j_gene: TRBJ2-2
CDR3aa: CASSPLRGTGELFF
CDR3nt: TGCGCCAGCAGCCCGCTAAGAGGGACCGGGGAGCTGTTTTTT

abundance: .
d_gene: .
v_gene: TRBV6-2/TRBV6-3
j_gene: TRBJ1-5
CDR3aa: CASSIIGNQPQHF
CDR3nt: TGTGCCAGCAGTATAATCGGCAATCAGCCCCAGCATTTT

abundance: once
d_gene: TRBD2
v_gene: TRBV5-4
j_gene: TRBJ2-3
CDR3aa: CASSLFEREGSSTDTQYF
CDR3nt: TGTGCCAGCAGCTTGTTCGAGCGGGAGGGTAGTAGCACAGATACGCAGTATTTT

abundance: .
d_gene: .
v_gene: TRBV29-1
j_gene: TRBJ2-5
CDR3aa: CSVGHTRGTQYF
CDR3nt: TGCAGCGTGGGACATACCCGGGGTACCCAGTACTTC

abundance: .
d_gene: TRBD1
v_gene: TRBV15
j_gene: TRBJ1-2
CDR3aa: CATSRGRGQEGYNYGYTF
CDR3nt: TGTGCCACCAGCAGGGGCAGGGGGCAGGAGGGATATAACTATGGCTACACCTTC

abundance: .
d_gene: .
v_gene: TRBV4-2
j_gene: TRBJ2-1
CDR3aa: CASSQGQGGPYNEQFF
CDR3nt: TGTGCCAGCAGCCAAGGCCAGGGGGGCCCCTACAATGAGCAGTTCTTC

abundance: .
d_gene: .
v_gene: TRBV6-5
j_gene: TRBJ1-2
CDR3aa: CASSYYRGLYGYTF
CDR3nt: TGTGCCAGCAGTTATTACCGGGGCCTCTATGGCTACACCTTC

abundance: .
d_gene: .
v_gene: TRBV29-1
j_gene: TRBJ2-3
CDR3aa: CSVDRGSTDTQYF
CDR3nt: TGCAGCGTTGATAGGGGAAGCACAGATACGCAGTATTTT

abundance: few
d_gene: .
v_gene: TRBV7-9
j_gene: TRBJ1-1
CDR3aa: CASSPSGQDQAFF
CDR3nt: TGTGCCAGCAGCCCTAGCGGGCAGGACCAAGCTTTCTTT

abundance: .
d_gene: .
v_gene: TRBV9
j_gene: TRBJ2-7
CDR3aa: CASSVGQGTSYEQYF
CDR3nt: TGTGCCAGCAGCGTAGGGCAGGGGACCTCCTACGAGCAGTACTTC

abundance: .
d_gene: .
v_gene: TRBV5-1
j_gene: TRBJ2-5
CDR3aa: CASGGAGDRQETQYF
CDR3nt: TGCGCCAGCGGGGGGGCGGGGGACCGCCAAGAGACCCAGTACTTC

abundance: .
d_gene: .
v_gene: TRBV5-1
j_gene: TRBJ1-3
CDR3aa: CASSSHGARSGNTIYF
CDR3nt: TGCGCCAGCAGCTCGCACGGGGCGCGCTCTGGAAACACCATATATTTT

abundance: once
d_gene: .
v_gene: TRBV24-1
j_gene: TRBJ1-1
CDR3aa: CATSDRDWTGDTEAFF
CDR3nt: TGTGCCACCAGTGATCGAGACTGGACCGGAGACACTGAAGCTTTCTTT

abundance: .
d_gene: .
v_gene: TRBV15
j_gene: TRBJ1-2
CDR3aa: CATSPGVWGYGYTF
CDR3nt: TGTGCCACCAGTCCAGGGGTCTGGGGCTATGGCTACACCTTC

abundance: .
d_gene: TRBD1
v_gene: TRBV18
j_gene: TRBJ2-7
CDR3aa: CASSQGAQTYEQYF
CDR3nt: TGTGCCAGCTCACAGGGGGCGCAGACCTACGAGCAGTACTTC

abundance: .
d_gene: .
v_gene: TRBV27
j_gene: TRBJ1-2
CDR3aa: CASSLFPGMVYGYTF
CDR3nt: TGTGCCAGCAGTTTATTCCCTGGAATGGTCTATGGCTACACCTTC

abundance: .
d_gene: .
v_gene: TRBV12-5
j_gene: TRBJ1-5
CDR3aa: CASGNGEPQHF
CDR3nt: TGTGCTAGTGGTAATGGGGAGCCCCAGCATTTT

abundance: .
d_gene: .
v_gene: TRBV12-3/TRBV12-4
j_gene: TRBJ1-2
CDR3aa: CASSPTGGGYTF
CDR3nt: TGTGCCAGCAGCCCGACAGGAGGCGGCTACACCTTC

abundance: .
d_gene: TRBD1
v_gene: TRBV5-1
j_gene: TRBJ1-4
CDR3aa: CASSRGYTGTGQNEKLFF
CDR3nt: TGCGCCAGCAGCCGGGGGTACACTGGGACAGGGCAAAATGAAAAACTGTTTTTT

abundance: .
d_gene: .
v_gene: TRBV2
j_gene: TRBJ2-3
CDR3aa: CASSGQIGDTQYF
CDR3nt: TGTGCCAGCAGTGGACAAATAGGTGATACGCAGTATTTT

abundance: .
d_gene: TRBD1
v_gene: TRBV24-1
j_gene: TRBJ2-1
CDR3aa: CATEGQGLDEQFF
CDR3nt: TGTGCCACCGAAGGACAGGGGCTCGATGAGCAGTTCTTC

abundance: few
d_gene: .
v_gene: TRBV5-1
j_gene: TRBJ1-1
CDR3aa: CASSLGNVREAFF
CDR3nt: TGCGCCAGCAGCTTGGGGAATGTGAGAGAAGCTTTCTTT

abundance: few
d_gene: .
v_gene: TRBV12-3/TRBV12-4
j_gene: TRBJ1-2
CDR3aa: CASSPQMGYGYTF
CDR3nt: TGTGCCAGCAGTCCCCAAATGGGCTATGGCTACACCTTC

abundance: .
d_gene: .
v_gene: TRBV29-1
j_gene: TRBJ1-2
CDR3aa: CSVGGRVGYTF
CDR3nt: TGCAGCGTTGGAGGCAGGGTAGGCTACACCTTC

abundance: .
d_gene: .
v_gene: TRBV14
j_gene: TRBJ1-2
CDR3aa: CASSQGRALYGYTF
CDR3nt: TGTGCCAGCAGCCAAGGGAGGGCTCTATATGGCTACACCTTC

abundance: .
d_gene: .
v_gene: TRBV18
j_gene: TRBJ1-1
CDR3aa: CASSPREGGTEAFF
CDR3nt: TGTGCCAGCTCACCTAGGGAGGGGGGCACTGAAGCTTTCTTT

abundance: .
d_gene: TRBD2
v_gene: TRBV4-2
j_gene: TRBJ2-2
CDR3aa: CASSQDPLAGGTGELFF
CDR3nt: TGTGCCAGCAGCCAAGATCCGCTAGCGGGAGGCACCGGGGAGCTGTTTTTT

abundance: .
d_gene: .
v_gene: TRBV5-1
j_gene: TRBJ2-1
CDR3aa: CASSSFGQTSYNEQFF
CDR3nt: TGCGCCAGCAGCTCATTTGGACAGACTTCCTACAATGAGCAGTTCTTC

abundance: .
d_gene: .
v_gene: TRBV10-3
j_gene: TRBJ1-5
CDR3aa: CAISESNQPQHF
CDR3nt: TGTGCCATCAGTGAGTCGAATCAGCCCCAGCATTTT

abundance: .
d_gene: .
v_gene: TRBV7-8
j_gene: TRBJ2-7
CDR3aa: CASSPRATEQYF
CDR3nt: TGTGCCAGCAGCCCCCGGGCAACCGAGCAGTACTTC

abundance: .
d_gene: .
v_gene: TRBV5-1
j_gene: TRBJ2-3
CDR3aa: CASSLAGVVSDTQYF
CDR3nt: TGCGCCAGCAGCTTGGCGGGGGTAGTTTCAGATACGCAGTATTTT

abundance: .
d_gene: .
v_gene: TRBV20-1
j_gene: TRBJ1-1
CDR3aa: CSARWAAEAFF
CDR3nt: TGCAGTGCTAGATGGGCAGCTGAAGCTTTCTTT

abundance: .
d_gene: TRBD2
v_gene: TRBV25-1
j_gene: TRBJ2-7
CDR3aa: CASSGSGGSDEQYF
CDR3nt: TGTGCCAGCAGTGGTAGCGGGGGGTCTGACGAGCAGTACTTC